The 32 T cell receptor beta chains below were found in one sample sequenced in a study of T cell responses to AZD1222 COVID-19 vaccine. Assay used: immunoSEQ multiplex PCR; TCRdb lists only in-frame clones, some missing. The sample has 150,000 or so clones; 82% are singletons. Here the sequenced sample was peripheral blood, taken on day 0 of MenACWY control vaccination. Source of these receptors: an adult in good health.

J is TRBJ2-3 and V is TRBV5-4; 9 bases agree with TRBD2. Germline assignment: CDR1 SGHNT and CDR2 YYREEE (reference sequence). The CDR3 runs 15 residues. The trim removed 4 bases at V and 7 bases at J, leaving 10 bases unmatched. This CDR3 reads CASSPGGRGGNTQYF. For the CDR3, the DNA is TGTGCCAGCAGCCCTGGAGGGCGGGGGGGCAATACGCAGTATTTT.

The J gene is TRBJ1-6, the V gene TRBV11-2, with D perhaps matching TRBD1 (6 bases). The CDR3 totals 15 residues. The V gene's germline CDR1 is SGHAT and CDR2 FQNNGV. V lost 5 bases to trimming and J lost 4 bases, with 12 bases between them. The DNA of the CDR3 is TGTGCCAGCAGCCCCGGGGACATTTATAATTCACCCCTCCACTTT. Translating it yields CASSPGDIYNSPLHF.

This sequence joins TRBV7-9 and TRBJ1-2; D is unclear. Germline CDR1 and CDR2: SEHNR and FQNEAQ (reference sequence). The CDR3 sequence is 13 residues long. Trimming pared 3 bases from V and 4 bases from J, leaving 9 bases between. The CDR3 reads CASSLGQLYGYTF. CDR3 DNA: TGTGCCAGCAGCTTGGGTCAGCTCTATGGCTACACCTTC.

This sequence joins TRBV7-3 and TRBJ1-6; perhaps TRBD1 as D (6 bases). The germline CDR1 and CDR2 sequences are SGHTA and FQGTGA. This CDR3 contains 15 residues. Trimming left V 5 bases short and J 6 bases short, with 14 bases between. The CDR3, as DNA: TGTGCCAGCAGCCTAGACAGGCGGGGTAATTCACCCCTCCACTTT. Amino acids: CASSLDRRGNSPLHF.

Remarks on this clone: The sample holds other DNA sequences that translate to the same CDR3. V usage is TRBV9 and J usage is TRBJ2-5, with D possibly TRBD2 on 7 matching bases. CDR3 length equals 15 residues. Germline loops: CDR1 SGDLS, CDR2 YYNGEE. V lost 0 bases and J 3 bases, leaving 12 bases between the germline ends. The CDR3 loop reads CASSVAGGLEETQYF. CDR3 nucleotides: TGTGCCAGCAGCGTAGCGGGGGGCCTTGAAGAGACCCAGTACTTC.

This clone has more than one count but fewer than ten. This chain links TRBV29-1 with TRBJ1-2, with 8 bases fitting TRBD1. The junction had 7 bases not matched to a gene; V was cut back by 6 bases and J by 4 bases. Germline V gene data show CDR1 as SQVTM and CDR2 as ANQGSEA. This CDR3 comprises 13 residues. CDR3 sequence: CSVTPGGVYGYTF. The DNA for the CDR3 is TGCAGCGTCACCCCAGGGGGCGTCTATGGCTACACCTTC.

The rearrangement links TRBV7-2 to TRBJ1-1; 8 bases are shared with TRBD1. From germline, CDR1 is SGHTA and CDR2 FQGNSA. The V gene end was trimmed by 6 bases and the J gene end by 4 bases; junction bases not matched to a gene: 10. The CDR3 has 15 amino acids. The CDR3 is CASSSDRALGTEAFF. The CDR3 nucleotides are TGTGCCAGCAGTTCGGACAGGGCGTTGGGCACTGAAGCTTTCTTT.

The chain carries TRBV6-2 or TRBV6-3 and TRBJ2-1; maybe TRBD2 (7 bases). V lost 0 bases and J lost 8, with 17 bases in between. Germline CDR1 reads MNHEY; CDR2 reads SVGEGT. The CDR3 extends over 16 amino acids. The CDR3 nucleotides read TGTGCCAGCAGTTACTCGATGGGGGGGGGCCTCGATGAGCAGTTCTTC. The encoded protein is CASSYSMGGGLDEQFF.

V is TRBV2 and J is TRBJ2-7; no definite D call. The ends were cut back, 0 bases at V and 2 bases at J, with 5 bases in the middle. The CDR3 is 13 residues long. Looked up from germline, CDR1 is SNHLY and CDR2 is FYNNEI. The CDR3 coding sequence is TGTGCCAGCAGTGAAGCGTGGGCCTACGAGCAGTACGTC. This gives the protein CASSEAWAYEQYV.

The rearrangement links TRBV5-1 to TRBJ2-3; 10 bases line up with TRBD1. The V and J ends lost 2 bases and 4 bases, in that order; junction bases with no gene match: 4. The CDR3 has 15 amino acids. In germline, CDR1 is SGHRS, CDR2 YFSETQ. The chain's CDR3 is CASSFSGQGADTQYF. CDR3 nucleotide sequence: TGCGCCAGCAGCTTTTCAGGACAGGGGGCAGATACGCAGTATTTT.

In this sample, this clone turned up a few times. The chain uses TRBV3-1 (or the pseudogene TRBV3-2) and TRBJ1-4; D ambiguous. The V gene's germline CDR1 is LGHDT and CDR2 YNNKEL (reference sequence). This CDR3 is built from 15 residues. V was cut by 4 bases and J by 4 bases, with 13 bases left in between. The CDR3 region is CASSPPGWDNEKLFF. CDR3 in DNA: TGTGCCAGCAGCCCTCCTGGCTGGGATAATGAAAAACTGTTTTTT.

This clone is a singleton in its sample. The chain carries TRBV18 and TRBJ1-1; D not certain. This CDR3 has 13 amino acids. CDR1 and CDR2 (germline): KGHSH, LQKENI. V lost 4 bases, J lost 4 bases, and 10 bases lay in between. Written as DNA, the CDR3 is TGTGCCAGCTCACGCGAGGAGGTCACTGAAGCTTTCTTT. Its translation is CASSREEVTEAFF.

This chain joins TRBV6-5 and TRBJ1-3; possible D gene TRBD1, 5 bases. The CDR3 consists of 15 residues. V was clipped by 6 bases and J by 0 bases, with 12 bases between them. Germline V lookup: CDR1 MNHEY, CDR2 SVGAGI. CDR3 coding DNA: TGTGCCAGCAGAACCGGGGGTCACTCTGGAAACACCATATATTTT. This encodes CASRTGGHSGNTIYF.

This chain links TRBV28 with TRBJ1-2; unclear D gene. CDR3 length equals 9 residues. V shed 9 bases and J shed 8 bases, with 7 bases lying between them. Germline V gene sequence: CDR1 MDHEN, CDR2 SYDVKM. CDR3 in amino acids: CASGGGYTF. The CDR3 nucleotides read TGTGCCAGTGGAGGAGGCTACACCTTC.

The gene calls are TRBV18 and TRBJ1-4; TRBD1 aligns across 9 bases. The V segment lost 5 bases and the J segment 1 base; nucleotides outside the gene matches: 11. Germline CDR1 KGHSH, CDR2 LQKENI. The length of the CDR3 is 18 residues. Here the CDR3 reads CASSRTGDGFQTNEKLFF. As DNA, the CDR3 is TGTGCCAGCTCAAGGACAGGGGACGGGTTTCAAACTAATGAAAAACTGTTTTTT.

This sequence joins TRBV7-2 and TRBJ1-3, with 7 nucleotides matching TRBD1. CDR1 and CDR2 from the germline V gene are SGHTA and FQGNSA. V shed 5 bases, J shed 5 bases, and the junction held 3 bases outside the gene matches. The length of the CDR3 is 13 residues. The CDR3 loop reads CASSRDRRNTIYF. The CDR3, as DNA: TGTGCCAGCAGCCGGGACAGAAGAAACACCATATATTTT.

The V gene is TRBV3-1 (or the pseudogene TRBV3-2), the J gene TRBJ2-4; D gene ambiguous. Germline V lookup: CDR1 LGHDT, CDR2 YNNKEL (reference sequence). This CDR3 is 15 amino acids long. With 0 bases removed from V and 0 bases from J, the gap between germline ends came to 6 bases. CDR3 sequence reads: CASSQELLAKNIQYF. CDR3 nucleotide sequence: TGTGCCAGCAGCCAAGAGCTGTTAGCCAAAAACATTCAGTACTTC.

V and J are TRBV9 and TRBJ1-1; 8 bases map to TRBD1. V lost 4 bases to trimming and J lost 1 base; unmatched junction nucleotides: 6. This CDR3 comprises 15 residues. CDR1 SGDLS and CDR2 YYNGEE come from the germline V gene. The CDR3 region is CASSLGDRTNTEAFF. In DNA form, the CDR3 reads TGTGCCAGCAGCTTGGGGGACAGGACGAACACTGAAGCTTTCTTT.

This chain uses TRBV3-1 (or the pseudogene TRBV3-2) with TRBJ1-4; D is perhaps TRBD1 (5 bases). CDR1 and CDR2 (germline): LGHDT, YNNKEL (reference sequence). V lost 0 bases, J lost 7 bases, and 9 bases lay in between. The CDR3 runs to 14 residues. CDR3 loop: CASSQDRTLEKLFF. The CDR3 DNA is TGTGCCAGCAGCCAAGATAGGACACTTGAAAAACTGTTTTTT.

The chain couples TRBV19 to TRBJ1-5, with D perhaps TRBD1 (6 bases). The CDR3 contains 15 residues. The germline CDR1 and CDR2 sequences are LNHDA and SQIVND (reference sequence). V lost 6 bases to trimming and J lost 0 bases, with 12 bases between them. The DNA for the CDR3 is TGTGCCAGTAGGAACCGGGACAATAGCAATCAGCCCCAGCATTTT. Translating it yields CASRNRDNSNQPQHF.

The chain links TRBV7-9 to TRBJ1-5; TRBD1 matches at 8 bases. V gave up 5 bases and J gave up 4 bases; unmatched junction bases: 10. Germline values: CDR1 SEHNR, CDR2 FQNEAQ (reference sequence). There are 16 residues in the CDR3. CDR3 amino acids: CASSLTTGTGNQPQHF. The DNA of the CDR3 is TGTGCCAGCAGCCTGACGACCGGGACAGGTAATCAGCCCCAGCATTTT. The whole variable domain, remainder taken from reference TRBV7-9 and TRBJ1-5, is DTGVSQNPRHKITKRGQNVTFRCDPISEHNRLYWYRQTLGQGPEFLTYFQNEAQLEKSRLLSDRFSAERPKGSFSTLEIQRTEQGDSAMYLCASSLTTGTGNQPQHFGDGTRLSIL.

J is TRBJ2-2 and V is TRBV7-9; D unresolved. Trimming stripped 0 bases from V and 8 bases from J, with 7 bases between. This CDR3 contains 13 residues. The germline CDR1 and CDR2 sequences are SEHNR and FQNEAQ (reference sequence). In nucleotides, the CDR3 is TGTGCCAGCAGCTTAGCGCGTTGGGGGGAGCTGTTTTTT. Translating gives CASSLARWGELFF.

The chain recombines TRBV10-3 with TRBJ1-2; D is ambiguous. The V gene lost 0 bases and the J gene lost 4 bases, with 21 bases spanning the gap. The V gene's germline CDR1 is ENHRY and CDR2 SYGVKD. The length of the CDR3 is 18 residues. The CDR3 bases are TGTGCCATCAGTGAGTCGTCACGCGGCAGGCCATCACTCTATGGCTACACCTTC. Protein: CAISESSRGRPSLYGYTF.

CDR3 DNA sequence: TGTGCCAGCAGCGTAGATAGGGGAAGTCAGCCCCAGCATTTT. This codes for CASSVDRGSQPQHF. J is TRBJ1-5 and V is TRBV9; perhaps TRBD1 as D (5 bases). This CDR3 is built from 14 residues. The germline V and J ends were trimmed by 0 bases and 6 bases, with 10 bases remaining between them. Germline-derived CDR1 and CDR2 are SGDLS and YYNGEE.

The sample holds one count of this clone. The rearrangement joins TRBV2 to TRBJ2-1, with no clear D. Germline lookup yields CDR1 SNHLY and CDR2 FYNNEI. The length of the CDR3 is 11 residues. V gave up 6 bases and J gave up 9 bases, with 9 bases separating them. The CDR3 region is CASSPLSEQFF. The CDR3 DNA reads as TGTGCCAGCAGCCCCCTAAGTGAGCAGTTCTTC. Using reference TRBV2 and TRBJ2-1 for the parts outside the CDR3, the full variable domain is EPEVTQTPSHQVTQMGQEVILRCVPISNHLYFYWYRQILGQKVEFLVSFYNNEISEKSEIFDDQFSVERPDGSNFTLKIRSTKLEDSAMYFCASSPLSEQFFGPGTRLTVL.

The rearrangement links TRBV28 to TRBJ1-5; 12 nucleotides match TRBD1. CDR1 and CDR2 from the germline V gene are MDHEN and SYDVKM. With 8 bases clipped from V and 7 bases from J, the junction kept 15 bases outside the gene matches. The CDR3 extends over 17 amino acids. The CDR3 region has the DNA TGTGCCAGCCGAGAAGTGGGGACAGGGGGCGCGAAGCAGCCCCAGCATTTT. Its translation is CASREVGTGGAKQPQHF.

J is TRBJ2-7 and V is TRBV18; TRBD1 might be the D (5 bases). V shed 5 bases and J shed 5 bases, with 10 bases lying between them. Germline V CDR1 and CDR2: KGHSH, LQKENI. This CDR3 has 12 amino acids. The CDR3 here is CASSKTGNEQYV. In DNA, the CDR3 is TGTGCCAGCTCAAAAACAGGTAACGAGCAGTACGTC.

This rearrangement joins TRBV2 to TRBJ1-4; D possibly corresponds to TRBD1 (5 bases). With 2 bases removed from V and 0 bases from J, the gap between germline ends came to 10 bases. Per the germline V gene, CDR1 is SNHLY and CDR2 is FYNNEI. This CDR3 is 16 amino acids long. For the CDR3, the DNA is TGTGCCAGCAGTGAATGGGGGGGTGCAACTAATGAAAAACTGTTTTTT. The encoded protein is CASSEWGGATNEKLFF.

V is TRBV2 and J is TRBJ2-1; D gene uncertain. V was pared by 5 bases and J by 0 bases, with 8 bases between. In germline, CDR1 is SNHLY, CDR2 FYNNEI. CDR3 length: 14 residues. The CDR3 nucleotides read TGTGCCAGCAGTAAAGTATCCTCCTACAATGAGCAGTTCTTC. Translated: CASSKVSSYNEQFF.

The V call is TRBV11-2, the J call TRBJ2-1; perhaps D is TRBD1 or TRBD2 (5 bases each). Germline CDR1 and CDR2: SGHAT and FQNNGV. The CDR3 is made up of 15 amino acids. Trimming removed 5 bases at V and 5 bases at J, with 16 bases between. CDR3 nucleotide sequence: TGTGCCAGCAGCACCTTTCCAGGGACGGACAATGAGCAGTTCTTC. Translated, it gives CASSTFPGTDNEQFF. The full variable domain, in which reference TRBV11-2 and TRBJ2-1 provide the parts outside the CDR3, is EAGVAQSPRYKIIEKRQSVAFWCNPISGHATLYWYQQILGQGPKLLIQFQNNGVVDDSQLPKDRFSAERLKGVDSTLKIQPAKLEDSAVYLCASSTFPGTDNEQFFGPGTRLTVL.

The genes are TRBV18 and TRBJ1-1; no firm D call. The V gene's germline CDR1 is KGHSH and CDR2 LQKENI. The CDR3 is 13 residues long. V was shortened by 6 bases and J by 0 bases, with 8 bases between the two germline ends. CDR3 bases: TGTGCCAGCTCGGGCGGCCTGAACACTGAAGCTTTCTTT. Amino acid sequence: CASSGGLNTEAFF.

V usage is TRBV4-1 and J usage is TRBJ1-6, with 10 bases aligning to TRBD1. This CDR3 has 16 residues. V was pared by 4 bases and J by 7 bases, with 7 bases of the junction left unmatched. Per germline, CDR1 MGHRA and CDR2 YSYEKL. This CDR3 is CASSPGQGVENSPLHF. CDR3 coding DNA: TGCGCCAGCAGCCCAGGACAGGGGGTGGAAAATTCACCCCTCCACTTT.